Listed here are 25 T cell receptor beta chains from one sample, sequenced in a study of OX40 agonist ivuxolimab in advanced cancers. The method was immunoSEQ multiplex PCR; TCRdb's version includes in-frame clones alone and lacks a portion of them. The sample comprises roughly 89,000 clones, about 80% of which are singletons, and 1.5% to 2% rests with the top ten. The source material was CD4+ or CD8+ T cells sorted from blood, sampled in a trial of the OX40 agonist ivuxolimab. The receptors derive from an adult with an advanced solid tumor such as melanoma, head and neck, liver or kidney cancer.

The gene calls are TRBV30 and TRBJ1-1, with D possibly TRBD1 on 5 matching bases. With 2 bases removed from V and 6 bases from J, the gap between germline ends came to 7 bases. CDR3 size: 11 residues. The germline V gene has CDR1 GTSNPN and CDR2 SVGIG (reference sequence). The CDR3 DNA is TGTGCCTGGAGTTGGGGGGCTGAAGCTTTCTTT. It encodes CAWSWGAEAFF.

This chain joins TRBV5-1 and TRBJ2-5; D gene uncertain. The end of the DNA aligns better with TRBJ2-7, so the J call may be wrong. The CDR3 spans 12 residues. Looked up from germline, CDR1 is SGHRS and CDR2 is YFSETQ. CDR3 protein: CASSFSSYEQYF. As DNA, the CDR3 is TGCGCCAGCAGCTTCAGCTCCTACGAGCAGTACTTC.

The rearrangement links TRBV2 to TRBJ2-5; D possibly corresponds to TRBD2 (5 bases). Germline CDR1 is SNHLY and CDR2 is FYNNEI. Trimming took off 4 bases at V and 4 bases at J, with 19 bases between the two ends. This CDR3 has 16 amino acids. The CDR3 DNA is TGTGCCAGCAGTGTGGTAGGAGGACTCACCTCAGAGACCCAGTACTTC. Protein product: CASSVVGGLTSETQYF.

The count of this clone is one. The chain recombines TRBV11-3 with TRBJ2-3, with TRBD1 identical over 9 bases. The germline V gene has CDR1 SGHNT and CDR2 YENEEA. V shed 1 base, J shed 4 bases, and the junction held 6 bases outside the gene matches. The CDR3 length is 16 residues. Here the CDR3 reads CASSLGGTGNADTQYF. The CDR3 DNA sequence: TGTGCCAGCAGCTTAGGAGGGACAGGGAACGCAGATACGCAGTATTTT.

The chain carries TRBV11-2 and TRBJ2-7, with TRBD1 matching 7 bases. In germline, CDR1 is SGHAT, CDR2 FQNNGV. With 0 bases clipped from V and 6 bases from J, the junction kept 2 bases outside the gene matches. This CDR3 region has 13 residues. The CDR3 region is CASSLDSGGEQYF. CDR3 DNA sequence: TGTGCCAGCAGCTTAGATTCAGGGGGCGAGCAGTACTTC.

The CDR3 DNA reads TGTGCTAGTGGTATCGGGGAGGGGAATCAGCCCCAGCATTTT. Translation gives CASGIGEGNQPQHF. This chain uses TRBV12-5 with TRBJ1-5, with D possibly being TRBD1 (5 bases). V lost 5 bases and J 4 bases, leaving 12 bases between the germline ends. The CDR3 runs to 14 residues. Germline lookup yields CDR1 LGHNT and CDR2 FRNRAP. Based on the CDR3 plus reference TRBV12-5 and TRBJ1-5, the full variable domain is DARVTQTPRHKVTEMGQEVTMRCQPILGHNTVFWYRQTMMQGLELLAYFRNRAPLDDSGMPKDRFSAEMPDATLATLKIQPSEPRDSAVYFCASGIGEGNQPQHFGDGTRLSIL.

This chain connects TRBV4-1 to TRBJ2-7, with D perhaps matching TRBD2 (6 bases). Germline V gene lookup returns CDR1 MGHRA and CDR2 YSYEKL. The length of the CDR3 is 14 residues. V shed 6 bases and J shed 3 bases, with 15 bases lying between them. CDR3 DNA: TGCGCCAGCAGTCTCCTGGGGGGTCTCTACGAGCAGTACTTC. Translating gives CASSLLGGLYEQYF.

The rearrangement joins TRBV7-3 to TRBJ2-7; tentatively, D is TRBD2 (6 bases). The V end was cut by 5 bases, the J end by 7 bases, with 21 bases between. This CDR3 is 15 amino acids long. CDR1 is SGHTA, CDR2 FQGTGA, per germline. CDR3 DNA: TGTGCCAGCAGCAAAAGAGGGGTGGAGGGGTCGGAGCAGTACTTC. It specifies CASSKRGVEGSEQYF.

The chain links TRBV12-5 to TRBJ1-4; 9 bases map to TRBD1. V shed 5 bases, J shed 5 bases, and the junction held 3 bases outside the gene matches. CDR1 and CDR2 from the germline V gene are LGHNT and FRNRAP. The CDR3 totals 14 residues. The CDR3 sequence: CASGTGGQNEKLFF. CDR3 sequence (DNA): TGTGCTAGTGGTACAGGGGGCCAAAATGAAAAACTGTTTTTT.

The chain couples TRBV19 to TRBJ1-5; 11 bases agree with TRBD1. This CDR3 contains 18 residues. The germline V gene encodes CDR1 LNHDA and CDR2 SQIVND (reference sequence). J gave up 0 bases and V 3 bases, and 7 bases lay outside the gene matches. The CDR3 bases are TGTGCCAGTAGTATCGGACAGGGGGCATACCTTAGCAATCAGCCCCAGCATTTT. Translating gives CASSIGQGAYLSNQPQHF.

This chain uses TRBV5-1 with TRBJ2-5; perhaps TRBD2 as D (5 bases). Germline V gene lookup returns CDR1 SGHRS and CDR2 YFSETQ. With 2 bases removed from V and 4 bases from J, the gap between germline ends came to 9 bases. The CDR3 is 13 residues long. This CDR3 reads CASSFGLGETQYF. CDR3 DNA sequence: TGCGCCAGCAGCTTCGGACTCGGAGAGACCCAGTACTTC.

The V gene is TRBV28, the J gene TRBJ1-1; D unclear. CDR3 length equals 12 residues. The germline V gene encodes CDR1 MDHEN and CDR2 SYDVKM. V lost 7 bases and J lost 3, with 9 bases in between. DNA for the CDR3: TGTGCCAGCACTCGAAGGTACACTGAAGCTTTCTTT. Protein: CASTRRYTEAFF.

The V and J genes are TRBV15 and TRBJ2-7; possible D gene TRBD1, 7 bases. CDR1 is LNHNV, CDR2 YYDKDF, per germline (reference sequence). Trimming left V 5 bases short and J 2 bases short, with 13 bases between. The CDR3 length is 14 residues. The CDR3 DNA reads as TGTGCCACCAGCGCGGGCAGGGGGGCCTACGAGCAGTACTTC. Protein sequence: CATSAGRGAYEQYF.

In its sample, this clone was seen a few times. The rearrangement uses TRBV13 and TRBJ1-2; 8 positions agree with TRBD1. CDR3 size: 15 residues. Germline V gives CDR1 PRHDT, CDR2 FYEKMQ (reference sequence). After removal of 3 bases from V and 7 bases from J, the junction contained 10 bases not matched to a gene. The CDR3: CASSFGTGRSSGYTF. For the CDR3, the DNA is TGTGCCAGCAGCTTCGGGACAGGTCGGTCGAGTGGCTACACCTTC.

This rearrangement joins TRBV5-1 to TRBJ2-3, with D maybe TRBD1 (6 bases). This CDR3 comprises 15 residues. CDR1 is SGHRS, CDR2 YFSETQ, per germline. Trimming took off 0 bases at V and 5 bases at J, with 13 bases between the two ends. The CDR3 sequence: CASSLDTGQGDTQYF. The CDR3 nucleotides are TGCGCCAGCAGCTTGGACACAGGGCAGGGAGATACGCAGTATTTT.

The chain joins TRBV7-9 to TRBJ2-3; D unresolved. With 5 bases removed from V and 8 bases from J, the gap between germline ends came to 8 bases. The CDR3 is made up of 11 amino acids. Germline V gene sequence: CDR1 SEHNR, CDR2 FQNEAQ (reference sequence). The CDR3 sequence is CASSPSSTQYF. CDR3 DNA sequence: TGTGCCAGCAGCCCGAGTAGTACGCAGTATTTT. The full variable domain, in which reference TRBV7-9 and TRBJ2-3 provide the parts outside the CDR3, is DTGVSQNPRHKITKRGQNVTFRCDPISEHNRLYWYRQTLGQGPEFLTYFQNEAQLEKSRLLSDRFSAERPKGSFSTLEIQRTEQGDSAMYLCASSPSSTQYFGPGTRLTVL.

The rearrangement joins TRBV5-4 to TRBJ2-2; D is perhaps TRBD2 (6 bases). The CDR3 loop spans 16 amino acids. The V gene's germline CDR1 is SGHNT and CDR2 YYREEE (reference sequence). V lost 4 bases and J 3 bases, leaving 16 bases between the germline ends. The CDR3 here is CASSVGGAGYTGELFF. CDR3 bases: TGTGCCAGCAGCGTTGGCGGGGCGGGGTACACCGGGGAGCTGTTTTTT.

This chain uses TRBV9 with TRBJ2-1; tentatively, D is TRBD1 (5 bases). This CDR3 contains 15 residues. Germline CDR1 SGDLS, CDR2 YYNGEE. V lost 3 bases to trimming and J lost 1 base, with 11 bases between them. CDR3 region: CASSETGDSYNEQFF. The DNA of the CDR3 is TGTGCCAGCAGCGAAACAGGTGATTCCTACAATGAGCAGTTCTTC.

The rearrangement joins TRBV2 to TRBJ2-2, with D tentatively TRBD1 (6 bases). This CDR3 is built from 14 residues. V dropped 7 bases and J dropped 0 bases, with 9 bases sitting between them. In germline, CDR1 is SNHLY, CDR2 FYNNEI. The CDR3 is CASTEGANTGELFF. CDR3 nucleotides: TGTGCCAGCACCGAGGGGGCGAACACCGGGGAGCTGTTTTTT.

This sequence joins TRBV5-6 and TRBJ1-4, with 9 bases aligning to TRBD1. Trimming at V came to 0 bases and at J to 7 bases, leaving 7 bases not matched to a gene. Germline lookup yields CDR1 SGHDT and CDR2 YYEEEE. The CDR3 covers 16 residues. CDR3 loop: CASSLGLQGAVEKLFF. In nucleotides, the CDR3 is TGTGCCAGCAGCTTGGGTCTACAGGGGGCGGTTGAAAAACTGTTTTTT.

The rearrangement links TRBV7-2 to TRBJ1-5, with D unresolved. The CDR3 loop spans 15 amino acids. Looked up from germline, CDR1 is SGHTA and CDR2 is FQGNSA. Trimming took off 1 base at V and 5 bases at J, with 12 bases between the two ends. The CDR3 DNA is TGTGCCAGCAGCTTAGTTTCAGGTTCCGATCAGCCCCAGCATTTT. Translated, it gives CASSLVSGSDQPQHF.

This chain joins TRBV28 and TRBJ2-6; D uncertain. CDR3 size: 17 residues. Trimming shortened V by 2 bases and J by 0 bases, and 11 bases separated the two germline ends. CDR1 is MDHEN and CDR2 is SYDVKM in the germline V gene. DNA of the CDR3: TGTGCCAGCAGTTTAAGTCTCTGGCGCTCTGGGGCCAACGTCCTGACTTTC. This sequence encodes CASSLSLWRSGANVLTF.

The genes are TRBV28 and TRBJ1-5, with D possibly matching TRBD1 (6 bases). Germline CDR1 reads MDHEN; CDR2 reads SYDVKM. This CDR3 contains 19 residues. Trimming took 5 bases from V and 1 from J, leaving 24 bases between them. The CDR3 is CASSGFGPSYGGSNQPQHF. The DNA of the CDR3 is TGTGCCAGCAGTGGATTCGGGCCCTCATATGGGGGCAGCAATCAGCCCCAGCATTTT.

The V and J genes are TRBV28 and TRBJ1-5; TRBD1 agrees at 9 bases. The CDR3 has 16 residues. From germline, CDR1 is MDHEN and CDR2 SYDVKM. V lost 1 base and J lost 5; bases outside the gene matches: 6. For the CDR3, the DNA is TGTGCCAGCAGTTTATCCGGACAGGGGATAGATCAGCCCCAGCATTTT. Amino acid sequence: CASSLSGQGIDQPQHF.

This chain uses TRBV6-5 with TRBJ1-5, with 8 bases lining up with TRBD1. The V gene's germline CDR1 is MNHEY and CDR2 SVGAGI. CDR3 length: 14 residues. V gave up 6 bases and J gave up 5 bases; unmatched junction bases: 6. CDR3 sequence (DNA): TGTGCCAGCAGCCGGACAGGGACGGATCAGCCCCAGCATTTT. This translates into CASSRTGTDQPQHF.